The table lists the clone carrying this TCR beta chain with many counts. Its antigen is not known. MiXCR, applied by TCRdb to the reads, yields one record per CDR3 protein. This table has approximately 1,000,000 distinct CDR3 sequences, 25% to 40% appearing once. Trimming cost V 3 bases and J 1 base, with 9 bases left between them. This CDR3 is built from 14 residues. Germline V gene lookup returns CDR1 SGHTA and CDR2 FQGNSA. The entry originates in a study of T cell repertoires in cytomegalovirus infection. The overall study: Recently identified HLA-C-restricted CMV epitopes and well-studied HLA-B-restricted CMV epitopes were used by the study. Findings and limits, study-wide: It was HLA-C-restricted CMV-specific TCR beta clonotypes that dominated the response ex vivo.

The gene calls are TRBV7-2 and TRBJ1-1; D call uncertain. The TCR sequence derives from a human donor in good health (CMV status not recorded). Some clones in this sample may be carry-over from other donors' samples. The sample consisted of cultured CD8+ T cells from PBMCs, taken from culture after CMV antigen stimulation. CDR3 region: CASSFRTENTEAFF. The CDR3 DNA reads TGTGCCAGCAGCTTCAGGACGGAGAACACTGAAGCTTTCTTT. Filled out from reference TRBV7-2 and TRBJ1-1, the complete variable domain reads GAGVSQSPSNKVTEKGKDVELRCDPISGHTALYWYRQSLGQGLEFLIYFQGNSAPDKSGLPSDRFSAERTGGSVSTLTIQRTQQEDSAVYLCASSFRTENTEAFFGQGTRLTVV.